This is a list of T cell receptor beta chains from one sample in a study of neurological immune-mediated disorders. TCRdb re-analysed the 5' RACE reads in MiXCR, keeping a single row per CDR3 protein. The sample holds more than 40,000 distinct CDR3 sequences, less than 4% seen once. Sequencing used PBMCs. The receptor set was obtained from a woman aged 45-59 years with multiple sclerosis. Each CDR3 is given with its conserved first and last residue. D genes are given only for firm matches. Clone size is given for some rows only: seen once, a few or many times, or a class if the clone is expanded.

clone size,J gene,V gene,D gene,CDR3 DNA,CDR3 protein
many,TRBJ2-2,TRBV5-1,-,TGCGCCAGCAGCTTGGTTCGTCCAACGAACACCGGGGAGCTGTTTTTT,CASSLVRPTNTGELFF
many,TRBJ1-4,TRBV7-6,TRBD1,TGTGCCAGCAGTAGGAGACAGGGGGCGAATGAAAAACTGTTTTTT,CASSRRQGANEKLFF
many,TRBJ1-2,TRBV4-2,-,TGTGCCAGCAGCTACAACGACAGGACTAACTATGGCTACACCTTC,CASSYNDRTNYGYTF
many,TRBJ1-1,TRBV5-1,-,TGCGCCAGCAGCCCGAATCGCAGGGGAGTGGACACTGAAGCTTTCTTT,CASSPNRRGVDTEAFF
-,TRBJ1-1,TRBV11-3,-,TGTGCCAGCAGCTTGGGGGGCTCGGTTACTGAAGCTTTCTTT,CASSLGGSVTEAFF
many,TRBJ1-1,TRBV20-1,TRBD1,TGCAGTGCTCCGGGACAGGGAGCTGGCACTGAAGCTTTCTTT,CSAPGQGAGTEAFF
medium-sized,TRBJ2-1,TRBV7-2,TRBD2,TGTGCCAGCAGCTGGACTAGCCAAAGCGAGCAGTTCTTC,CASSWTSQSEQFF
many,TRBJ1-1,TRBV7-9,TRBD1,TGTGCCAGCAGCTTAGATGGGACAGGGGTCACTGAAGCTTTCTTT,CASSLDGTGVTEAFF
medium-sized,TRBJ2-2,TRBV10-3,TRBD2,TGTGCCATCAGTGACCGACTAGCGGGAAACACCGGGGAGCTGTTTTTT,CAISDRLAGNTGELFF
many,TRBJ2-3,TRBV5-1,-,TGCGCCAGCAGCTTGGCCACTAGCACAGATACGCAGTATTTT,CASSLATSTDTQYF
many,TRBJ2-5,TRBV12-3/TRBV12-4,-,TGTGCCAGCGTGAGAGGGAGTTCCCCGCAAGAGACCCAGTACTTC,CASVRGSSPQETQYF
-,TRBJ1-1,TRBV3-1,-,TGTGCCAGCAGCCAAAAAATGAACACTGAAGCTTTCTTT,CASSQKMNTEAFF
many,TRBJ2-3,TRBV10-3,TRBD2,TGTGCCATCAGTGTCCTAGCGGGGGGCCAAGATACGCAGTATTTT,CAISVLAGGQDTQYF
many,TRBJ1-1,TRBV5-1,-,TGCGCCAGCAGCCCCGGCCGAGGGGGAACTGAAGCTTTCTTT,CASSPGRGGTEAFF
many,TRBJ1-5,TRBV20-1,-,TGCAGTGCTTCCCAGGGCTACGTCGATCAGCCCCAGCATTTT,CSASQGYVDQPQHF
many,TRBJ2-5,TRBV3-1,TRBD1,TGTGCCAGCAGCCAAAGGAGGACAGGGGTGGAGACCCAGTACTTC,CASSQRRTGVETQYF
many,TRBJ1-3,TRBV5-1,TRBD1,TGCGCCAGCAGGACGGGGGACAGGGATGGAAACACCATATATTTT,CASRTGDRDGNTIYF
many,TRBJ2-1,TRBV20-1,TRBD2,TGCAGTGCCATTCCCCGGGGGGGCTCCTACAATGAGCAGTTCTTC,CSAIPRGGSYNEQFF
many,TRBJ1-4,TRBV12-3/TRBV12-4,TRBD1,TGTGCCAGCAGTCCCCCGGGACAGGGTGGCAATGAAAAACTGTTTTTT,CASSPPGQGGNEKLFF
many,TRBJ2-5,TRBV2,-,TGTGCCAGCAGTGAATTGCAGGGCCAAGAGACCCAGTACTTC,CASSELQGQETQYF
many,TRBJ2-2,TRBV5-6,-,TGTGCCAGCAGCTCCCAAGCAGCACAAGTGGCCGGGGAGCTGTTTTTT,CASSSQAAQVAGELFF
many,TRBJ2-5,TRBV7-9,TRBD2,TGTGCCAGCAGCTTCAGTACTAGCGCCGAGACCCAGTACTTC,CASSFSTSAETQYF
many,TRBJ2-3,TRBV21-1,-,TGTGCCAGCAGCAAAGAGATGGCAGGGGGCTACCCTCATATGTTCACAGATACGCAGTATTTT,CASSKEMAGGYPHMFTDTQYF
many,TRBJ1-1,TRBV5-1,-,TGCGCCAGCAGCTTGGTTTCTGGGGGTTTTAATGAAGCTTTCTTT,CASSLVSGGFNEAFF
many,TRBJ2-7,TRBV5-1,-,TGCGCCAGCTTTTTAGGGCCGGCCAACTACGAGCAGTACTTC,CASFLGPANYEQYF
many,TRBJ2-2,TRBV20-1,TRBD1,TGCAGTGCTTACAGGGGCATGAACACCGGGGAGCTGTTTTTT,CSAYRGMNTGELFF
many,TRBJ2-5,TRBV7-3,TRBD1,TGTGCCAGCAGCTCGGGACAGGTGAAGGGGGAGACCCAGTACTTC,CASSSGQVKGETQYF
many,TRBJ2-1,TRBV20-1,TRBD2,TGCAGTGCTATTCTAGCGGGAGGGCCGAAGAATGAGCAGTTCTTC,CSAILAGGPKNEQFF
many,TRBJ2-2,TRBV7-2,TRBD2,TGTGCCAGCAGCTTAGGAACGGGGGGAGCCGGGGAGCTGTTTTTT,CASSLGTGGAGELFF
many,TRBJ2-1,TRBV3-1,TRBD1,TGTGCCAGCAGCAACCGGGACAGGGGTTCCCCGTCTGAGCAGTTCTTC,CASSNRDRGSPSEQFF